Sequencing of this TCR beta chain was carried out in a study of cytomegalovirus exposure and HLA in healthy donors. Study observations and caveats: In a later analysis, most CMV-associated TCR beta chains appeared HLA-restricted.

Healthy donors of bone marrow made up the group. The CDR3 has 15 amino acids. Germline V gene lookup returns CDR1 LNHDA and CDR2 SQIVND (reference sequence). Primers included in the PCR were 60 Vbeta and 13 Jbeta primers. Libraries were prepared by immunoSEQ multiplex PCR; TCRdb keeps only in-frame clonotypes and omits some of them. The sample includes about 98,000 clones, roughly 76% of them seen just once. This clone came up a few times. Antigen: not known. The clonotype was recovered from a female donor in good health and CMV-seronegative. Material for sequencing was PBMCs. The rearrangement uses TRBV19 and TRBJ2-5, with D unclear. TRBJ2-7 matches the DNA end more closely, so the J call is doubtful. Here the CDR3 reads CASSQGGLVAYEQYF. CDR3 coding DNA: TGTGCCAGTTCCCAAGGCGGCCTCGTTGCCTACGAGCAGTACTTC.